The 22 T cell receptor beta chains listed next were all sequenced from one sample in a study of cytomegalovirus exposure and HLA in healthy donors. 60 Vbeta and 13 Jbeta primers were used in PCR. Some clones are missing from TCRdb's copy, which holds only in-frame ones; the method was immunoSEQ multiplex PCR. The sample consists of a few hundred thousand clones, 81% of them appearing once. The sequencing sample was made of PBMCs. These receptors were obtained from a woman between 55 and 75 years old in good health and CMV-seropositive.

V is TRBV9 and J is TRBJ2-4; 7 positions match TRBD2. The germline V gene encodes CDR1 SGDLS and CDR2 YYNGEE. This CDR3 spans 17 amino acids. V lost 5 bases to trimming and J lost 0 bases; unmatched junction nucleotides: 11. For the CDR3, the DNA is TGTGCCAGCAGTCCTGGGACTACTAACCTAGCCAAAAACATTCAGTACTTC. This gives the protein CASSPGTTNLAKNIQYF.

The V and J genes are TRBV7-8 and TRBJ1-3, with D perhaps matching TRBD1 (5 bases). The CDR3 consists of 15 residues. Germline V gene lookup returns CDR1 SGHVS and CDR2 FQNEAQ. V dropped 5 bases and J dropped 1 base, with 12 bases sitting between them. In DNA form, the CDR3 reads TGTGCCAGCAGCCCGGCCCCAGGGTCTGGAAACACCATATATTTT. Amino acid sequence: CASSPAPGSGNTIYF. The variable domain in full, with the rest retrieved from reference TRBV7-8 and TRBJ1-3, is GAGVSQSPRYKVAKRGQDVALRCDPISGHVSLFWYQQALGQGPEFLTYFQNEAQLDKSGLPSDRFFAERPEGSVSTLKIQRTQQEDSAVYLCASSPAPGSGNTIYFGEGSWLTVV.

The chain is built from TRBV29-1 and TRBJ1-1; TRBD1 aligns across 9 bases. The CDR3 totals 12 residues. Germline-derived CDR1 and CDR2 are SQVTM and ANQGSEA. The J segment lost 6 bases and the V segment lost 7 bases, leaving 6 bases of the junction unmatched. The CDR3 nucleotides are TGCAGCGGCGGACAGGGGAGCGCTGAAGCTTTCTTT. It is translated as CSGGQGSAEAFF.

The chain couples TRBV9 to TRBJ2-1, with 10 bases that match TRBD2. CDR3 length: 15 residues. V lost 4 bases, J lost 8 bases, and 9 bases stayed unmatched. The germline V gene encodes CDR1 SGDLS and CDR2 YYNGEE. The CDR3: CASSRIAGGSDEQFF. The CDR3 DNA reads as TGTGCCAGCAGCCGAATAGCGGGAGGATCAGATGAGCAGTTCTTC.

This chain uses TRBV7-2 with TRBJ2-2; 8 nucleotides agree with TRBD1. The CDR3 is 15 amino acids. The trim removed 2 bases at V and 5 bases at J, leaving 4 bases unmatched. Germline loops: CDR1 SGHTA, CDR2 FQGNSA. Here the CDR3 DNA reads TGTGCCAGCAGCTTACAGGGGGCGCAGACCGGGGAGCTGTTTTTT. This gives the protein CASSLQGAQTGELFF.

This sequence joins TRBV28 and TRBJ1-2; 8 nucleotides match TRBD1. This CDR3 is built from 17 residues. V shed 7 bases, J shed 2 bases, and the junction held 15 bases outside the gene matches. Germline values: CDR1 MDHEN, CDR2 SYDVKM. In DNA, the CDR3 is TGTGCCAGCAAGTCAGCAGGGGGCGCGATAGGGAACTATGGCTACACCTTC. Amino acid sequence: CASKSAGGAIGNYGYTF.

The V call is TRBV5-4, the J call TRBJ2-1; D is perhaps TRBD2 (6 bases). V was pared by 7 bases and J by 6 bases, with 20 bases between. Per germline, CDR1 SGHNT and CDR2 YYREEE (reference sequence). The CDR3 runs to 15 residues. The CDR3 sequence: CASRGNSAFSNEQFF. The CDR3 DNA sequence: TGTGCCAGCCGCGGGAACAGCGCCTTCTCCAATGAGCAGTTCTTC. Full variable domain (remainder filled in from reference TRBV5-4 and TRBJ2-1): ETGVTQSPTHLIKTRGQQVTLRCSSQSGHNTVSWYQQALGQGPQFIFQYYREEENGRGNFPPRFSGLQFPNYSSELNVNALELDDSALYLCASRGNSAFSNEQFFGPGTRLTVL.

The chain employs TRBV27 and TRBJ1-2; 8 bases are a match to TRBD1. CDR3 size: 13 residues. The germline CDR1 and CDR2 sequences are MNHEY and SMNVEV (reference sequence). J gave up 3 bases and V 5 bases, and 2 bases lay outside the gene matches. In DNA form, the CDR3 reads TGTGCCAGCAGTCCGACAGGGGACTATGGCTACACCTTC. Translating it yields CASSPTGDYGYTF.

This chain connects TRBV6-1 to TRBJ2-5; D is possibly TRBD1 (6 bases). Germline V gene data show CDR1 as MNHNS and CDR2 as SASEGT. Trimming stripped 3 bases from V and 4 bases from J, with 12 bases between. This CDR3 region has 14 residues. The CDR3 loop reads CASSEAGRGETQYF. The CDR3, as DNA: TGTGCCAGCAGTGAGGCTGGCAGGGGAGAGACCCAGTACTTC.

The V call is TRBV29-1, the J call TRBJ1-1; a weak D match, TRBD1 (6 bases). Trimming cost V 3 bases and J 5 bases, with 10 bases left between them. This CDR3 is 12 amino acids long. Germline CDR1 SQVTM, CDR2 ANQGSEA. CDR3 coding DNA: TGCAGCGTTGACCAAGGGGGAACTGAAGCTTTCTTT. It specifies CSVDQGGTEAFF.

The chain carries TRBV1 and TRBJ2-5; TRBD1 is taken as the D call from the table, unchecked against the DNA. The DNA end is more similar to TRBJ2-7, so the J call may be wrong. TRBV1 is tagged as a pseudogene. The CDR3 has 14 residues. The CDR3 region is CTSSQYDRGYEQYF. CDR3 nucleotides: TGCACCAGCAGCCAATATGACAGGGGCTACGAGCAGTACTTC.

The gene calls are TRBV5-1 and TRBJ2-5; 8 bases agree with TRBD1. The closer fit of TRBJ2-7 to the DNA end suggests the J call may be wrong. Germline values: CDR1 SGHRS, CDR2 YFSETQ. The CDR3 is 15 amino acids. This chain's CDR3 is CASSLARGLIYEQYF. The CDR3 region has the DNA TGCGCCAGCAGCTTGGCCAGGGGGCTCATTTACGAGCAGTACTTC.

The CDR3 loop is CASHRGLNQPQHF. CDR3 DNA sequence: TGTGCCAGTCACAGGGGACTTAATCAGCCCCAGCATTTT. J is TRBJ1-5 and V is TRBV28, with 7 bases fitting TRBD1. Trimming took 9 bases from V and 4 from J; bases not matched to a gene: 6. Per the germline V gene, CDR1 is MDHEN and CDR2 is SYDVKM. This CDR3 spans 13 amino acids.

The rearrangement joins TRBV27 to TRBJ1-2; D gene unclear. The CDR3 contains 17 residues. V was clipped by 3 bases and J by 4 bases, with 21 bases between them. Germline CDR1 reads MNHEY; CDR2 reads SMNVEV (reference sequence). As DNA, the CDR3 is TGTGCCAGCAGTTTCTTTCCGGAGCCCCTTTCTGGCTATGGCTACACCTTC. Encoded protein: CASSFFPEPLSGYGYTF.

The V and J genes are TRBV28 and TRBJ2-2; TRBD1 agrees at 7 bases. Per germline, CDR1 MDHEN and CDR2 SYDVKM. V trimming: 4 bases; J trimming: 2 bases; junction bases outside the gene matches: 4. The CDR3 runs to 15 residues. DNA for the CDR3: TGTGCCAGCAGTTACAGGGGCCTTAACACCGGGGAGCTGTTTTTT. Its protein product is CASSYRGLNTGELFF.

In nucleotides, the CDR3 is TGTGCCAGCAGCTTACTAATATCAAATCGGCTAGCGGGAGGGAATGAGCAGTTCTTC. Amino acids: CASSLLISNRLAGGNEQFF. The gene calls are TRBV7-8 and TRBJ2-1; 12 bases agree with TRBD2. V trimming: 2 bases; J trimming: 7 bases; junction bases outside the gene matches: 15. The germline V gene has CDR1 SGHVS and CDR2 FQNEAQ. The CDR3 has 19 amino acids.

The J gene is TRBJ2-2, the V gene TRBV29-1, with 8 positions matching TRBD1. This CDR3 region has 12 residues. Germline V gives CDR1 SQVTM, CDR2 ANQGSEA. In DNA, the CDR3 is TGCACCTTACAGGGGGGTACCGGGGAGCTGTTTTTT. Its protein is CTLQGGTGELFF.

The chain has TRBV9 and TRBJ2-7, with 8 bases fitting TRBD1. This CDR3 comprises 15 residues. The J segment lost 3 bases and the V segment lost 0 bases, leaving 5 bases of the junction unmatched. Per germline, CDR1 SGDLS and CDR2 YYNGEE. The CDR3 sequence: CASSVGGQDYYEQYF. CDR3 coding DNA: TGTGCCAGCAGCGTAGGGGGACAGGACTACTACGAGCAGTACTTC.

V is TRBV28 and J is TRBJ2-1; 7 nucleotides agree with TRBD1. Germline CDR1 MDHEN, CDR2 SYDVKM. V lost 10 bases to trimming and J lost 2 bases; unmatched junction nucleotides: 5. This CDR3 spans 13 amino acids. The CDR3: CATWDSTYNEQFF. CDR3 in DNA: TGTGCCACCTGGGACAGTACCTACAATGAGCAGTTCTTC. The variable domain in full, with the rest retrieved from reference TRBV28 and TRBJ2-1, is DVKVTQSSRYLVKRTGEKVFLECVQDMDHENMFWYRQDPGLGLRLIYFSYDVKMKEKGDIPEGYSVSREKKERFSLILESASTNQTSMYLCATWDSTYNEQFFGPGTRLTVL.

This chain joins TRBV19 and TRBJ2-3, with D possibly matching TRBD2 (5 bases). Trimming left V 7 bases short and J 5 bases short, with 19 bases between. The CDR3 spans 15 residues. Germline loops: CDR1 LNHDA, CDR2 SQIVND (reference sequence). Here the CDR3 DNA reads TGTGCCAGTACCTTTACTAGAGCCCGGGTAGATACGCAGTATTTT. Translating gives CASTFTRARVDTQYF. The full variable domain, completed using reference TRBV19 and TRBJ2-3, is DGGITQSPKYLFRKEGQNVTLSCEQNLNHDAMYWYRQDPGQGLRLIYYSQIVNDFQKGDIAEGYSVSREKKESFPLTVTSAQKNPTAFYLCASTFTRARVDTQYFGPGTRLTVL.

The rearrangement joins TRBV27 to TRBJ2-1; perhaps TRBD1 as D (5 bases). Germline V gene data show CDR1 as MNHEY and CDR2 as SMNVEV (reference sequence). This CDR3 region has 15 residues. The V end was cut by 2 bases, the J end by 6 bases, with 14 bases between. The CDR3 DNA is TGTGCCAGCAGTTTACGCAGGGTCAGTGGCAATGAGCAGTTCTTC. The encoded protein is CASSLRRVSGNEQFF.

V is TRBV9 and J is TRBJ2-3; 9 nucleotides match TRBD2. Germline V lookup: CDR1 SGDLS, CDR2 YYNGEE. V was clipped by 1 base and J by 0 bases; unmatched bases: 3. The CDR3 is made up of 16 amino acids. In nucleotides, the CDR3 is TGTGCCAGCAGCGTAACTAGCGGGTACAGCACAGATACGCAGTATTTT. This sequence encodes CASSVTSGYSTDTQYF.